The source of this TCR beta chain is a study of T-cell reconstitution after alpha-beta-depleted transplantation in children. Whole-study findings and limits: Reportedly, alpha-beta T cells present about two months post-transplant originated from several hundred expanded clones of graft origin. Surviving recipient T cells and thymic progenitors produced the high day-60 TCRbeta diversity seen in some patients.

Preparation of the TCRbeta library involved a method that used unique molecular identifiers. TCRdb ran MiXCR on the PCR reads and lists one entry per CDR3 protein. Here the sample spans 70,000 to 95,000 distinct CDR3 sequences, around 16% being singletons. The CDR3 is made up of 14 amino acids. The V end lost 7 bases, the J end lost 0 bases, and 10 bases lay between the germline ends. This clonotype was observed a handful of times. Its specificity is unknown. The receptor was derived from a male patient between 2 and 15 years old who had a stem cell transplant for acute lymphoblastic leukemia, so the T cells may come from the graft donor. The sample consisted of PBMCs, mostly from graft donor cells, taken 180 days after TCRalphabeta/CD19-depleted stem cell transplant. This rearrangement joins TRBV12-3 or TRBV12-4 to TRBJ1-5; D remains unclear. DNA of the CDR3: TGTGCCAGCACAACAGCCTATAGCAATCAGCCCCAGCATTTT. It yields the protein CASTTAYSNQPQHF.